This TCR beta chain is from a study of shared clonotypes between healthy human individuals. The data were produced by immunoSEQ multiplex PCR, yet TCRdb's version contains in-frame clones alone and is incomplete. The data show just over 2,000,000 clones, 85% to 95% seen once. The germline gives CDR1 SQVTM, CDR2 ANQGSEA. This CDR3 region has 15 residues. Between the trimmed V and J ends, which lost 5 bases and 0 bases, there was a span of 17 bases. V and J are TRBV29-1 and TRBJ2-7; maybe TRBD2 (6 bases). Material: naive CD4+ T cells sorted from blood. As for subset: CD45RA+ positively selected. This TCR derives from a man aged 18 to 29 in good health. The CDR3 DNA reads as TGCAGCGTTAAACCGGGACTGGTTAGCTCCTACGAGCAGTACTTC. Amino acid sequence: CSVKPGLVSSYEQYF.